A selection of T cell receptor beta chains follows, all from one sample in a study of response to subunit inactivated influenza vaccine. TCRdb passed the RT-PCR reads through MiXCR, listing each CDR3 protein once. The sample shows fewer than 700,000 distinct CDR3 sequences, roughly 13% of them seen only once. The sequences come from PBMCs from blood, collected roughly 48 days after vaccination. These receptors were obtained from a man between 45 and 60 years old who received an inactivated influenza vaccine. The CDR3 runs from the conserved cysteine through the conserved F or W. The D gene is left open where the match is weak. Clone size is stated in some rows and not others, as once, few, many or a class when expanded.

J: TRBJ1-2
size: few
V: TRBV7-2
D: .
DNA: TGTGCCAGCAGCTTAGGCATGGGGGTCTATGGCTACACCTTC
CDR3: CASSLGMGVYGYTF

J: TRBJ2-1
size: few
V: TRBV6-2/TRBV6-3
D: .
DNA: TGTGCCAGCAGTTACGGGGGGACCAGCTCCTACAATGAGCAGTTCTTC
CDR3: CASSYGGTSSYNEQFF

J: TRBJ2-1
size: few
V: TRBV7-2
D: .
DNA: TGTGCCAGCACCCTCGAGGAATACTCCTACAATGAGCAGTTCTTC
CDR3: CASTLEEYSYNEQFF

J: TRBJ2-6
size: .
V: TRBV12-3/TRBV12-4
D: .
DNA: TGTGCCAGCAATTTAAACTCTGGGGCCAACGTCCTGACTTTC
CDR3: CASNLNSGANVLTF

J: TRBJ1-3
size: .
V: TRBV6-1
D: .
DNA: TGTGCCAGCAGTACCAAGGGACGGAGAGATGGAAACACCATATATTTT
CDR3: CASSTKGRRDGNTIYF

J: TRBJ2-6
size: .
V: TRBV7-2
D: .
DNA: TGTGCCAGCAGCACACGAGTGAGCTCTGGGGCCAACGTCCTGACTTTC
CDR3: CASSTRVSSGANVLTF

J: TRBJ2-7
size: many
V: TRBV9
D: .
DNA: TGTGCCAGCAGCGAGGGCACCTTATTCTACGAGCAGTACTTC
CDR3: CASSEGTLFYEQYF

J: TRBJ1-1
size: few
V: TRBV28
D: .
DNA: TGTGCCAGCAGTCCGGCCTTTGGGTTCGGGGGCACTGAAGCTTTCTTT
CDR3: CASSPAFGFGGTEAFF

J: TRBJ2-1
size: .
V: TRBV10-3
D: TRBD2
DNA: TGTGCCATCAGCAGGGTTCTGCGGGGGGGCGAGCAGTTCTTC
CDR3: CAISRVLRGGEQFF

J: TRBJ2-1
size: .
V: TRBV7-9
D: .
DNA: TGTGCCAGCAGCTCCATAATGGGAAGCTCCTACAATGAGCAGTTCTTC
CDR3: CASSSIMGSSYNEQFF

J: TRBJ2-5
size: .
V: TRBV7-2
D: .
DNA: TGTGCCAGCAGCTTAGTTGGGGGGACAGGACTAGGGGAGACCCAGTACTTC
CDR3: CASSLVGGTGLGETQYF

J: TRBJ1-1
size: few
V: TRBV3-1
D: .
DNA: TGTGCCAGCAGCCAAGATCTCTTATTTTATGGGGGCACTGAAGCTTTCTTT
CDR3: CASSQDLLFYGGTEAFF

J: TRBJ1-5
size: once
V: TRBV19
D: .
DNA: TGTGCCAGTAGTATTGCCGGGGCCGGTCAGCCCCAGCATTTT
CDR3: CASSIAGAGQPQHF

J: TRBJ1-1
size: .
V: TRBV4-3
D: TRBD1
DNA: TGCGCCAGCAGCCTCACCTGGTCTGCGGCAGGGGGTACGGGTGAAGCTTTCTTT
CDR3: CASSLTWSAAGGTGEAFF

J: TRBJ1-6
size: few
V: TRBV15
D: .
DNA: TGTGCCATCAGCAGAGCGTCCAGGGAAATCCTCCACTTT
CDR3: CAISRASREILHF

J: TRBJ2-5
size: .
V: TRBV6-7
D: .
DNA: TGTGCCACTAGCGTGTTGGAGACCCAGTACTTC
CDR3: CATSVLETQYF

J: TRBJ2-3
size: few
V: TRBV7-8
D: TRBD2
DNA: TGTGCCAGCAGACTAGCGGGGGGTTTGGATACGCAGTATTTT
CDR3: CASRLAGGLDTQYF

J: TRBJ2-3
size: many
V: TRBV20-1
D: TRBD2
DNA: TGCAGTGCTAGGCTTGGACTAGCGACCGCGACAGATACGCAGTATTTT
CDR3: CSARLGLATATDTQYF

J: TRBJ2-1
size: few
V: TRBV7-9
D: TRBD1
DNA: TGTGCCAGCAGCCCTCAGACAGGGGCCGGATACAATGAGCAGTTCTTC
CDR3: CASSPQTGAGYNEQFF

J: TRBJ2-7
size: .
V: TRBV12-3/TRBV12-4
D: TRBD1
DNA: TGTGCCAGCAGTTTCGGACAGGGGGCGACAGCCTACGAGCAGTACTTC
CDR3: CASSFGQGATAYEQYF

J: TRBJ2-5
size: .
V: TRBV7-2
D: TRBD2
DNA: TGTGCCAGCAGCTTAAGTCCCGGGGGGACTACAGAGACCCAGTACTTC
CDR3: CASSLSPGGTTETQYF

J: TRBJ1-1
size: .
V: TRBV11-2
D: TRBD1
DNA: TGTGCCAGCAGCTTAGACTACGGGACAGGGGAAGCTTTCTTT
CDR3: CASSLDYGTGEAFF